The 20 T cell receptor beta chains given below trace back to one sample, sequenced in a study of OX40 agonist ivuxolimab in advanced cancers. Method: immunoSEQ multiplex PCR; TCRdb's copy keeps in-frame clones and lacks some. The sample lists roughly 120,000 clones, roughly 92% occurring once. The sample was CD4+ or CD8+ T cells sorted from blood, taken in a trial of the OX40 agonist ivuxolimab. The receptors originated from an adult with an advanced solid tumor such as melanoma, head and neck, liver or kidney cancer.

This clone appeared once. The chain has TRBV5-6 and TRBJ2-3; D uncertain. V lost 4 bases to trimming and J lost 2 bases, with 2 bases between them. This CDR3 contains 11 residues. Germline CDR1 SGHDT, CDR2 YYEEEE. CDR3 nucleotide sequence: TGTGCCAGCAGCGTCACAGATACGCAGTATTTT. Its protein is CASSVTDTQYF.

The chain employs TRBV7-2 and TRBJ1-1; D not resolved. Trimming removed 5 bases from V and 2 bases from J, with 15 bases in between. Germline values: CDR1 SGHTA, CDR2 FQGNSA. CDR3 length: 15 residues. This CDR3 is CASSLNPARNTEAFF. As DNA, the CDR3 is TGTGCCAGCAGCCTAAACCCCGCAAGAAACACTGAAGCTTTCTTT.

The V gene is TRBV27, the J gene TRBJ1-2; D perhaps matches TRBD1 (5 bases). This CDR3 has 16 amino acids. V lost 8 bases and J lost 0, with 19 bases in between. Germline V CDR1 and CDR2: MNHEY, SMNVEV (reference sequence). Here the CDR3 reads CASLPDGAKANYGYTF. The CDR3 DNA sequence: TGTGCCAGCCTACCGGATGGGGCAAAAGCTAACTATGGCTACACCTTC.

This chain links TRBV28 with TRBJ2-3; a possible D gene is TRBD2 (6 bases). Trimming removed 9 bases from V and 4 bases from J, with 20 bases in between. CDR1 and CDR2 (germline): MDHEN, SYDVKM. This CDR3 contains 15 residues. The CDR3 nucleotides are TGTGCCAGTCGCCCCCCAGCGGGTAATGCAGATACGCAGTATTTT. Translated: CASRPPAGNADTQYF.

The genes are TRBV14 and TRBJ1-2; 7 bases align to TRBD1. V shed 5 bases, J shed 2 bases, and the junction held 2 bases outside the gene matches. CDR1 and CDR2 (germline): SGHDN, FVKESK. The CDR3 contains 13 residues. Here the CDR3 DNA reads TGTGCCAGCAGCGAACAGGGGAACTATGGCTACACCTTC. This sequence encodes CASSEQGNYGYTF.

This clone was observed a single time. The chain couples TRBV7-2 to TRBJ2-2; no reliable D call. The CDR3 is made up of 15 amino acids. Per germline, CDR1 SGHTA and CDR2 FQGNSA. V was clipped by 5 bases and J by 0 bases, with 10 bases between them. CDR3 in amino acids: CASSRRGANTGELFF. The CDR3 nucleotides read TGTGCCAGCAGCCGTCGTGGCGCGAACACCGGGGAGCTGTTTTTT.

V and J are TRBV6-6 and TRBJ2-1; 11 bases fit TRBD2. From germline, CDR1 is MNHNY and CDR2 SVGAGI (reference sequence). V shed 6 bases and J 8 bases; nucleotides not matched to a gene: 12. The CDR3 has 16 residues. The CDR3 coding sequence is TGTGCCAGCAGGCCTTTCCTAGCGGGAGGAAGCGATGAGCAGTTCTTC. Its translation is CASRPFLAGGSDEQFF.

The J gene is TRBJ2-7, the V gene TRBV6-5; 10 bases agree with TRBD2. The germline gives CDR1 MNHEY, CDR2 SVGAGI. The CDR3 has 15 amino acids. The ends lost 8 bases at V and 2 bases at J; junction bases unmatched: 9. The CDR3 nucleotides are TGTGCCAGCGGAGCCGGACTAGCGGCGACCTACGAGCAGTACTTC. Translating gives CASGAGLAATYEQYF.

This clone appeared once. V and J are TRBV6-1 and TRBJ1-5; 7 nucleotides line up with TRBD1. This CDR3 has 15 amino acids. Germline trimming cut 5 bases from V and 6 bases from J; bases unmatched to any gene: 10. Germline CDR1 reads MNHNS; CDR2 reads SASEGT. The CDR3 DNA reads TGTGCCAGCAGTAATTTCAGGGGGGCTGGTCAGCCCCAGCATTTT. Its protein is CASSNFRGAGQPQHF.

The rearrangement links TRBV5-1 to TRBJ1-1; D is uncertain. Trimming removed 4 bases at V and 4 bases at J, with 11 bases between. The CDR3 is 13 residues long. Per the germline V gene, CDR1 is SGHRS and CDR2 is YFSETQ. The CDR3 coding sequence is TGCGCCAGCAGCCAAACTGGGGTCACTGAAGCTTTCTTT. It translates to CASSQTGVTEAFF.

This rearrangement joins TRBV2 to TRBJ1-6; D unresolved. The V and J ends lost 10 bases and 12 bases respectively, with 28 bases between them. The CDR3 is 16 residues long. Germline CDR1 reads SNHLY; CDR2 reads FYNNEI. CDR3 sequence: CATYSARGGTGKPLHF. The CDR3 bases are TGTGCCACCTACTCCGCCCGAGGCGGTACTGGCAAACCCCTCCACTTT.

The chain carries TRBV14 and TRBJ2-1, with a weak D call TRBD1 (5 bases). Trimming took 1 base from V and 14 from J, leaving 18 bases between them. The CDR3 contains 14 residues. Germline V lookup: CDR1 SGHDN, CDR2 FVKESK. CDR3 amino acids: CASSQVGRAQGEFF. The CDR3 DNA reads TGTGCCAGCAGCCAAGTAGGCCGGGCCCAAGGGGAGTTCTTC.

This chain connects TRBV5-4 to TRBJ2-7; TRBD1 aligns across 8 bases. CDR1 and CDR2 from the germline V gene are SGHNT and YYREEE (reference sequence). Trimming at V came to 4 bases and at J to 4 bases, leaving 22 bases not matched to a gene. CDR3 length: 19 residues. The CDR3 sequence is CASSQMAGGYPDRVYEQYF. CDR3 DNA: TGTGCCAGCAGCCAAATGGCAGGGGGATATCCGGACAGGGTTTACGAGCAGTACTTC.

The chain is built from TRBV4-3 and TRBJ2-7; maybe TRBD1 (5 bases). The CDR3 is made up of 14 amino acids. Germline V CDR1 and CDR2: LGHNA, YSLEER. The V end was cut by 0 bases, the J end by 3 bases, with 9 bases between. CDR3 protein: CASSQDRGFYEQYF. The CDR3, as DNA: TGCGCCAGCAGCCAAGATAGGGGATTCTACGAGCAGTACTTC.

This clone was counted once. V and J are TRBV18 and TRBJ2-5, with 12 bases that match TRBD2. CDR3 size: 17 residues. V lost 4 bases and J lost 3; bases outside the gene matches: 9. CDR1 and CDR2 (germline): KGHSH, LQKENI. The CDR3 nucleotides are TGTGCCAGCTCACTCTGGACTAGCGGGACATTAAAAGAGACCCAGTACTTC. Residues: CASSLWTSGTLKETQYF. The full variable domain, completed using reference TRBV18 and TRBJ2-5, is NAGVMQNPRHLVRRRGQEARLRCSPMKGHSHVYWYRQLPEEGLKFMVYLQKENIIDESGMPKERFSAEFPKEGPSILRIQQVVRGDSAAYFCASSLWTSGTLKETQYFGPGTRLLVL.

This chain joins TRBV21-1 and TRBJ2-7; the D call in the table, TRBD1, was not verified against the DNA. TRBV21-1 is described as a pseudogene. CDR3 length: 15 residues. The CDR3: CASSKEDSYSYEQYF. CDR3 nucleotides: TGTGCCAGCAGCAAAGAAGACAGTTACTCCTACGAGCAGTACTTC.

This clone has just a few counts. The V and J genes are TRBV7-2 and TRBJ2-7, with TRBD2 matching over 12 bases. CDR3 length: 14 amino acids. Germline V gene sequence: CDR1 SGHTA, CDR2 FQGNSA. Trimming removed 5 bases from V and 6 bases from J; junction bases left unmatched: 5. The chain's CDR3 is CASSPRLAGAEQYF. The CDR3 coding sequence is TGTGCCAGCAGCCCCAGACTAGCGGGAGCCGAGCAGTACTTC.

The rearrangement links TRBV28 to TRBJ2-7; D uncertain. V was clipped by 3 bases and J by 3 bases, with 6 bases between them. Germline CDR1 and CDR2: MDHEN and SYDVKM. The CDR3 extends over 12 amino acids. DNA of the CDR3: TGTGCCAGCAGTTTGGGAATCTACGAGCAGTACTTC. Its translation: CASSLGIYEQYF.

This chain joins TRBV6-7 and TRBJ1-5; maybe TRBD1 (6 bases). TRBV6-7 qualifies as an ORF whose function is uncertain. This CDR3 contains 13 residues. The V end lost 11 bases, the J end lost 1 base, and 12 bases lay between the germline ends. The CDR3 DNA sequence: TGTGCCCGTCAACAGGGAAGCAATCAGCCCCAGCATTTT. Its translation is CARQQGSNQPQHF.

The chain joins TRBV28 to TRBJ1-5, with 9 bases identical to TRBD1. In germline, CDR1 is MDHEN, CDR2 SYDVKM. The CDR3 is 15 amino acids. V shed 0 bases, J shed 6 bases, and the junction held 3 bases outside the gene matches. The CDR3 loop is CASSLWGQGFQPQHF. CDR3 DNA: TGTGCCAGCAGTTTATGGGGACAGGGATTTCAGCCCCAGCATTTT. Together with reference TRBV28 and TRBJ1-5, the CDR3 gives the full variable domain: DVKVTQSSRYLVKRTGEKVFLECVQDMDHENMFWYRQDPGLGLRLIYFSYDVKMKEKGDIPEGYSVSREKKERFSLILESASTNQTSMYLCASSLWGQGFQPQHFGDGTRLSIL.